This T cell receptor (beta chain) originates from a study of shared clonotypes between healthy human individuals (dated by TCRdb to 2020 to 2021). For context, the study as a whole: The cohort included a few men and a couple of women between 18 and 49 years of age. For each donor, three plates each were used for CD4 naive and CD4 memory, two plates were used for CD8 naive, and one plate was used for CD8 memory. To estimate repertoire size and how much clonotypes are shared between individuals, the study performed deep sequencing of blood TCR repertoires from a few healthy adults. To increase sequencing depth and limit assay-specific biases, TCR repertoire library preparation and sequencing were carried out by different laboratories using diverse techniques. Per donor, leukapheresis produced somewhere between about 0.9 and 9.5 billion PBMCs. What the research found in general, with its limitations: Pairwise subsampling led to the expectation that sequencing depth would affect the degree of clonotype sharing among donors. Rarefaction of sorted-subset datasets indicated incomplete sequencing despite the large sequencing depth. Compared with non-shared clonotypes, clonotypes shared by all four sorted-subset donors had higher generation probabilities. Sharing across several donors was observed for approximately 5% of naive CD4, less than 4% of naive CD8, 2% to 2.5% of memory CD4, and over 0.3% of memory CD8 clonotypes. Because the study included only a small number of donors, the genetic and exposure-history diversity represented was limited. Sampling was restricted to blood, and TCR repertoires in tissue are likely to differ from TCR repertoires in blood. Larger estimated clonotype richness was generally found for naive subsets than for memory subsets.

Healthy HIV-negative adults with no recently reported acute infections or vaccinations were included as donors. Every donor was a Caucasian adult residing in Nashville, Tennessee, USA. CD4+ T cells were enriched through magnetic negative selection, after which naive cells were positively selected on CD45RA and the remaining negative fraction served as the memory subset. Blood was collected by leukapheresis, and PBMCs were isolated by Ficoll-Histopaque density gradient centrifugation and then cryopreserved in liquid nitrogen vapor phase. Purity and quantity of every magnetically sorted T cell population were checked by analytical flow cytometry. Each sorted fraction had its genomic DNA isolated and then quantified by UV absorbance on a Nanodrop 2000c. TCR CDR3 regions were amplified from genomic DNA by multiplex PCR using the deep immunoSEQ assay. Extracted genomic DNA from each cell subset was spread evenly across all wells of several immunoSEQ 96-well plates, with each plate serving as a replicate. Each replicate PCR for sorted subsets received around 200 ng genomic DNA, equal to roughly 33,000 T cell genomes. Purified libraries were measured with a Qubit 3.0 fluorometer, size-checked on a Bioanalyzer 2100, and measured again with the KAPA Library Quantification kit. Every immunoSEQ 96-well plate was sequenced on a dedicated single-read 150-cycle Illumina NextSeq 550 flow cell. In the source study's methods: Because the immunoSEQ output included only junctional sequences and no quality scores, the filtering could not be the same as the filtering used for full-length reads. To assign V/J genes and CDR3, sequences were annotated using PyIR, a Python wrapper for IgBLAST v1.9, with IMGT germline references. Any read was removed if the V/J assignment was weak (E-value above 1e-6), the CDR3 was missing, or the read contained stop codons, out-of-frame junctions, or ambiguous translated residues. V3J clonotypes were defined as sequences sharing the same inferred V gene, J gene, and CDR3 amino acid sequence. The percentage overlap between two repertoires was calculated by dividing the number of shared unique clonotypes by the size of the smaller repertoire. RTK rarefaction, the Chao1 estimator, and Recon v2.1 estimates of unobserved clonotypes were used to assess repertoire richness. Generation probabilities were computed with OLGA for all TCRbeta clonotypes obtained by the gDNA method from a few donors. TCRdb carries this immuneACCESS record with in-frame sequences only. Its versions omit some clonotypes, under half of them owing to an unresolved V gene in the studies checked, with the rest unexplained. That table is the source of V, J and clone size, and D and trimming were worked out from the DNA. The sample profile shows a few million clones; 90% to 95% of them were found once. About 0.37% of the sample lies in the top ten.

A note on this clone: The antigen it recognizes is unknown. Per-nucleotide qualities are absent, and no much larger clonotype sits a single base away.

From a lookup of the germline V gene, CDR1 and CDR2 are ENHRY and SYGVKD. Trimming removed 8 bases from V and 0 bases from J, leaving 10 bases between the germline ends. Taken from cysteine to phenylalanine, the CDR3 has 13 residues. This entry keeps only the CDR3 DNA: 39 bases, framed from base 1. The receptor was isolated from a man between 18 and 35 years old in good health. Some clones in this sample may be carry-over from other donors' samples. The sequencing input was naive CD4+ T cells from PBMCs. In the paper's terms, the cell subset or site label means: CD45RA+ positively selected. The chain joins TRBV10-3 to TRBJ1-1; TRBD1 is a possible D gene, resting on 5 matching bases. At the DNA level, the sequence is TGTGCCATCGGGGCCTCACTGAACACTGAAGCTTTCTTT. It translates to CAIGASLNTEAFF.